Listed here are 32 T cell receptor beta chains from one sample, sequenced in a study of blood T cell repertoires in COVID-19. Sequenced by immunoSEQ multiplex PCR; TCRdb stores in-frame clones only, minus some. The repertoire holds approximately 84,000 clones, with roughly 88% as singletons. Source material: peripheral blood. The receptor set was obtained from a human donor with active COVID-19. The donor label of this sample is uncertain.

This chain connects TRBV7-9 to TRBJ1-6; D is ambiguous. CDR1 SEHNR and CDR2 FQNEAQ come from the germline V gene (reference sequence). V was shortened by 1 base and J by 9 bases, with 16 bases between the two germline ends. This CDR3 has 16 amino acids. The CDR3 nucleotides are TGTGCCAGCAGCTTAGAGGAGGGCCGTCGGGGTTCACCCCTCCACTTT. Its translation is CASSLEEGRRGSPLHF.

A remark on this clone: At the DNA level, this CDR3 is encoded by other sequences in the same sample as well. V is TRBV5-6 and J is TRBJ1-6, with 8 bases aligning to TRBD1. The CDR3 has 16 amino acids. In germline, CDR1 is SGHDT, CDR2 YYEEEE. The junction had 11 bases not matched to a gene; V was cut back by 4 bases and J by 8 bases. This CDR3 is CASSPDRGRTDSPLHF. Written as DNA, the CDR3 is TGTGCCAGCAGCCCCGACAGGGGACGGACTGATTCACCCCTCCACTTT.

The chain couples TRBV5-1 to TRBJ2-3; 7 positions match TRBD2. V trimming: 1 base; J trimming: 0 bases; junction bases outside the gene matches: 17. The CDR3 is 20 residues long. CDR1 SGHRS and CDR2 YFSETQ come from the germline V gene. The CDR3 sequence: CASSLIGLGGTSTSTDTQYF. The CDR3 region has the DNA TGCGCCAGCAGCTTGATCGGGTTGGGGGGGACCTCAACGAGCACAGATACGCAGTATTTT.

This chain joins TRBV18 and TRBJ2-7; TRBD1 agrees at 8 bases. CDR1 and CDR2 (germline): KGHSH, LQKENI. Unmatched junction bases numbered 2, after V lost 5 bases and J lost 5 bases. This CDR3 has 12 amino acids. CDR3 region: CASSLDRDEQYF. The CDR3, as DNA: TGTGCCAGCTCATTGGACAGGGACGAGCAGTACTTC.

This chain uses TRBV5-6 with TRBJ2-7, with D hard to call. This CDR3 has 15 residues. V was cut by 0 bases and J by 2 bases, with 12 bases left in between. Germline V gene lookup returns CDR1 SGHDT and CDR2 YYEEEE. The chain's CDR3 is CASSLGPGLTYEQYF. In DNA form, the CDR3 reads TGTGCCAGCAGCTTGGGTCCGGGTCTCACCTACGAGCAGTACTTC. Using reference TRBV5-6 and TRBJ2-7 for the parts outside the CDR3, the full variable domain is DAGVTQSPTHLIKTRGQQVTLRCSPKSGHDTVSWYQQALGQGPQFIFQYYEEEERQRGNFPDRFSGHQFPNYSSELNVNALLLGDSALYLCASSLGPGLTYEQYFGPGTRLTVT.

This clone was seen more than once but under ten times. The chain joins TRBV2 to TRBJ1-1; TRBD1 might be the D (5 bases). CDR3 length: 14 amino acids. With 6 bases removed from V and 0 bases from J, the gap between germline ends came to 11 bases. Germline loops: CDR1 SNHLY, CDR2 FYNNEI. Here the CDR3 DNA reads TGTGCCAGCAGGGGCGACAGCTTGAACACTGAAGCTTTCTTT. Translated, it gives CASRGDSLNTEAFF.

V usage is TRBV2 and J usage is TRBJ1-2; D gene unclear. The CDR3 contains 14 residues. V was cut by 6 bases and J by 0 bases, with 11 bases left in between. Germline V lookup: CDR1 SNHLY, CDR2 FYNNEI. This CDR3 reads CASRVSVANYGYTF. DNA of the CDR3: TGTGCCAGCAGAGTTAGTGTAGCTAACTATGGCTACACCTTC.

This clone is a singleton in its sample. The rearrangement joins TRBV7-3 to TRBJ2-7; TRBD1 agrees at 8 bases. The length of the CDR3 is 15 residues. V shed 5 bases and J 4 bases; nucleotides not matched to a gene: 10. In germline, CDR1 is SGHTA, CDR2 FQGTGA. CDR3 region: CASSPVDRARYEQYF. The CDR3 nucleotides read TGTGCCAGCAGCCCCGTGGACAGGGCGAGATACGAGCAGTACTTC. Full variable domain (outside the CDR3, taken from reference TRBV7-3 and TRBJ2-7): GAGVSQTPSNKVTEKGKYVELRCDPISGHTALYWYRQSLGQGPEFLIYFQGTGAADDSGLPNDRFFAVRPEGSVSTLKIQRTERGDSAVYLCASSPVDRARYEQYFGPGTRLTVT.

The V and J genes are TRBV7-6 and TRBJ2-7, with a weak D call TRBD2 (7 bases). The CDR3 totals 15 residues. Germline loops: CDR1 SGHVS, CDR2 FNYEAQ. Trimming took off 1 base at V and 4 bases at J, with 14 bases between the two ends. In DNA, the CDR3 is TGTGCCAGCAGCTTAGGTACACGGGGGGCATACGAGCAGTACTTC. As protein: CASSLGTRGAYEQYF.

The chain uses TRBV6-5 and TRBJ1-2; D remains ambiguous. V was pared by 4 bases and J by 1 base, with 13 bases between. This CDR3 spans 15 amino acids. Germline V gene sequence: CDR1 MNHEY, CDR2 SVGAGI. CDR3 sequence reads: CASSSQPGVNYGYTF. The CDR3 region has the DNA TGTGCCAGCAGTTCACAACCGGGAGTTAACTATGGCTACACCTTC.

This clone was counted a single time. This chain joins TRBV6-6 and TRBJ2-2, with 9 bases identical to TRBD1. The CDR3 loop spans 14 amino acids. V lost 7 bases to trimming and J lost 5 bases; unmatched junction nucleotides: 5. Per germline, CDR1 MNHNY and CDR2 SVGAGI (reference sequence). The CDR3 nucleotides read TGTGCCAGCACCAGACAGGGGGAAACCGGGGAGCTGTTTTTT. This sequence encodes CASTRQGETGELFF.

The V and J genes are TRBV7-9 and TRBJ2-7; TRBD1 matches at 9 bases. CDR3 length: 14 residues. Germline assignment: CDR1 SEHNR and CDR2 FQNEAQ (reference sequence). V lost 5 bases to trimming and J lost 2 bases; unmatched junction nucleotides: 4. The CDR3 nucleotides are TGTGCCAGCAGCCCACGGGACAGGGCCTACGAGCAGTACTTC. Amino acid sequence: CASSPRDRAYEQYF.

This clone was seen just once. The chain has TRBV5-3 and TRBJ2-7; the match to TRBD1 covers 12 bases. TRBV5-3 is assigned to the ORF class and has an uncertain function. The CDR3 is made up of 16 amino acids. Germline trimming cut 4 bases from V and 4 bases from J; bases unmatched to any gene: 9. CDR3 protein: CARSPVGTGGCYEQYF. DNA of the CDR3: TGTGCCAGAAGCCCGGTGGGGACAGGGGGCTGTTACGAGCAGTACTTC.

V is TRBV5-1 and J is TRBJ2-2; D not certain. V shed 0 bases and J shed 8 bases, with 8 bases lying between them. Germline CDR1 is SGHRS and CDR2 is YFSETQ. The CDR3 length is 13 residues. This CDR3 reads CASSLELSGELFF. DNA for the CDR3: TGCGCCAGCAGCTTGGAATTGTCGGGGGAGCTGTTTTTT.

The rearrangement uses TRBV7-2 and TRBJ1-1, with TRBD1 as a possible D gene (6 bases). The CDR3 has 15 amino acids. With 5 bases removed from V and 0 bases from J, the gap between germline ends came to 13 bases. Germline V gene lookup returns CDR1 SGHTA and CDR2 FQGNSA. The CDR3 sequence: CASSTRTALNTEAFF. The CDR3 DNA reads TGTGCCAGCAGCACCCGGACAGCTTTGAACACTGAAGCTTTCTTT.

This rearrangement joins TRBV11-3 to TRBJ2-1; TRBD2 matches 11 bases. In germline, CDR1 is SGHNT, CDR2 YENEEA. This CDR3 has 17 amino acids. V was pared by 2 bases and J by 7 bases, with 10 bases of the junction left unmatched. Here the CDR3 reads CASSLPASGGPDNEQFF. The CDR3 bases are TGTGCCAGCAGCTTACCGGCTAGCGGGGGGCCAGATAATGAGCAGTTCTTC. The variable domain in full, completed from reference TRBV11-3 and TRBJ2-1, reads EAGVVQSPRYKIIEKKQPVAFWCNPISGHNTLYWYLQNLGQGPELLIRYENEEAVDDSQLPKDRFSAERLKGVDSTLKIQPAELGDSAVYLCASSLPASGGPDNEQFFGPGTRLTVL.

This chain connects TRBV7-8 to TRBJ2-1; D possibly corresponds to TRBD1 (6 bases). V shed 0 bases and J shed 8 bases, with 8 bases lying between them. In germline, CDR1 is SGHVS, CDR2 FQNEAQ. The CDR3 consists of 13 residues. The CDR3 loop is CASSLAPGDEQFF. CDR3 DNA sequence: TGTGCCAGCAGCTTAGCCCCAGGGGATGAGCAGTTCTTC.

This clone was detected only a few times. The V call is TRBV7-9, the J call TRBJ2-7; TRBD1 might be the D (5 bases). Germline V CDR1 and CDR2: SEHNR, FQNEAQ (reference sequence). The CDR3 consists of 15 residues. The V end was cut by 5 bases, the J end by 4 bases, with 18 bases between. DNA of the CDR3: TGTGCCAGCAGCCCTCCGTTCAGGGTAGGATACGAGCAGTACTTC. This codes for CASSPPFRVGYEQYF. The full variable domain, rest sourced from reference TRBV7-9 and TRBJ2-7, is DTGVSQNPRHKITKRGQNVTFRCDPISEHNRLYWYRQTLGQGPEFLTYFQNEAQLEKSRLLSDRFSAERPKGSFSTLEIQRTEQGDSAMYLCASSPPFRVGYEQYFGPGTRLTVT.

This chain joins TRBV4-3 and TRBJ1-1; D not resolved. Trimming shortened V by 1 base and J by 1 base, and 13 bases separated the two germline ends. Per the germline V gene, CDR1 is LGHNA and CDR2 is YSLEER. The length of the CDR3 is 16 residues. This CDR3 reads CASSQVSRGPNTEAFF. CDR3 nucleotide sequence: TGCGCCAGCAGCCAAGTGTCGCGGGGTCCGAACACTGAAGCTTTCTTT.

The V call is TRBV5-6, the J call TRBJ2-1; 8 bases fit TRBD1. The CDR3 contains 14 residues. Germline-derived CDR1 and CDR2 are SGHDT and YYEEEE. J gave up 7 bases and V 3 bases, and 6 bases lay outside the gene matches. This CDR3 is CASSSGQGRNEQFF. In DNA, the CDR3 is TGTGCCAGCAGCTCAGGACAGGGCAGAAATGAGCAGTTCTTC. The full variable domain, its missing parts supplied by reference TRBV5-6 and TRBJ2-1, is DAGVTQSPTHLIKTRGQQVTLRCSPKSGHDTVSWYQQALGQGPQFIFQYYEEEERQRGNFPDRFSGHQFPNYSSELNVNALLLGDSALYLCASSSGQGRNEQFFGPGTRLTVL.

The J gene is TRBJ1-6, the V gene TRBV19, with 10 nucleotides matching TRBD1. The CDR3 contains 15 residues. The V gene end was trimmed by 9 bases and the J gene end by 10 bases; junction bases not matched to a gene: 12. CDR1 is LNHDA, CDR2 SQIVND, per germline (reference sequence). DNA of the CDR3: TGTGCCAGCCAACTTCCGGGACAGGGGAGATCACCCCTCCACTTT. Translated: CASQLPGQGRSPLHF.

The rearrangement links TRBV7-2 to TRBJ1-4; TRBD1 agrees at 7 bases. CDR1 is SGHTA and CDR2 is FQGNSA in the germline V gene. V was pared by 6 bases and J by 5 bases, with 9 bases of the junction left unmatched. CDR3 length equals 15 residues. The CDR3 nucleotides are TGTGCCAGCAGGCGTAGACAGGGCGGGAATGAAAAACTGTTTTTT. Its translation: CASRRRQGGNEKLFF.

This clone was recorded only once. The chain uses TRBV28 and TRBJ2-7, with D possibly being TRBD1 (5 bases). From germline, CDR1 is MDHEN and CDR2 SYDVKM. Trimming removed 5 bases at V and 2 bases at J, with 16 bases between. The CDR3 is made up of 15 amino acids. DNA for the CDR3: TGTGCCAGCAGTCTCTCCGACAGAATTACCTACGAGCAGTACTTC. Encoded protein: CASSLSDRITYEQYF.

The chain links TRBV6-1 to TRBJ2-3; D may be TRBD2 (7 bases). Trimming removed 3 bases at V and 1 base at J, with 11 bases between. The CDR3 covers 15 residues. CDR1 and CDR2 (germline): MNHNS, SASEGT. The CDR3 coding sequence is TGTGCCAGCAGTGAGCGGGGGCCTCGCACAGATACGCAGTATTTT. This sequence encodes CASSERGPRTDTQYF.

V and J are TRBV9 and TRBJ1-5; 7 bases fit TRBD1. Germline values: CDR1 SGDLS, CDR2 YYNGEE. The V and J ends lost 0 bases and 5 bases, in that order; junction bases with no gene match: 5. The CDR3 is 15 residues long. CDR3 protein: CASSVGGQSYQPQHF. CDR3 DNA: TGTGCCAGCAGCGTAGGGGGACAGAGCTATCAGCCCCAGCATTTT.

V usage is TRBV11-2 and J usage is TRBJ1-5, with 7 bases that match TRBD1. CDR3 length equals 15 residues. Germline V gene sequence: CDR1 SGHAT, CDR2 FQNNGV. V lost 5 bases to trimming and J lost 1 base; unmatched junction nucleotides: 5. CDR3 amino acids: CASSAETGSNQPQHF. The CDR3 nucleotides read TGTGCCAGCAGCGCGGAGACAGGGAGCAATCAGCCCCAGCATTTT.

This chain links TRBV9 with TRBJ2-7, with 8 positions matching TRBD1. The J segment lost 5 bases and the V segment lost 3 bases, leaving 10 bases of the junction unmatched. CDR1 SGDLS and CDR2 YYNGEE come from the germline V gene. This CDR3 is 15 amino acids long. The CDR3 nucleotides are TGTGCCAGCAGCGCAGGACAGGGTTCACTCCACGAGCAGTACTTC. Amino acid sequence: CASSAGQGSLHEQYF.

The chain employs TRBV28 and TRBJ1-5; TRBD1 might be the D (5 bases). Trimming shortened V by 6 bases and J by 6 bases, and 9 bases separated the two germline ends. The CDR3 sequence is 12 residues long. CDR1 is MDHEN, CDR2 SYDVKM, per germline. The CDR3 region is CASRGPGQPQHF. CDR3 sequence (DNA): TGTGCCAGCAGGGGGCCGGGTCAGCCCCAGCATTTT. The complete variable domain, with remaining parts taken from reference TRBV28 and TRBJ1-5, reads DVKVTQSSRYLVKRTGEKVFLECVQDMDHENMFWYRQDPGLGLRLIYFSYDVKMKEKGDIPEGYSVSREKKERFSLILESASTNQTSMYLCASRGPGQPQHFGDGTRLSIL.

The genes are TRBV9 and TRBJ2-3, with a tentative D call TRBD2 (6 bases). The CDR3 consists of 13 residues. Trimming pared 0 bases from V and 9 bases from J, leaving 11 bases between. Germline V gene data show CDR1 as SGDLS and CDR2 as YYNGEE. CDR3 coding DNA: TGTGCCAGCAGCGTAGGTGGAGGGAGGACGCAGTATTTT. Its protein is CASSVGGGRTQYF.

Written as DNA, the CDR3 is TGTGCCAGCGGACAGGGAAGTTGGAATGAGCAGTTCTTC. The encoded protein is CASGQGSWNEQFF. This chain uses TRBV6-5 with TRBJ2-1; TRBD1 aligns across 8 bases. The germline gives CDR1 MNHEY, CDR2 SVGAGI. The CDR3 is 13 amino acids. The junction had 7 bases not matched to a gene; V was cut back by 8 bases and J by 7 bases.

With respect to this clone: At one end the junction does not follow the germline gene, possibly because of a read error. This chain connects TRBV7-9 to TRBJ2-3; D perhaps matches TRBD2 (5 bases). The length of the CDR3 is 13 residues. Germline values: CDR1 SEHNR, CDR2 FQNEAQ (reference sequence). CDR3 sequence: CASSLALTTERNF. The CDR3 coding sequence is TGTGCCAGCAGCTTAGCGCTGACTACAGAACGGAATTTT.

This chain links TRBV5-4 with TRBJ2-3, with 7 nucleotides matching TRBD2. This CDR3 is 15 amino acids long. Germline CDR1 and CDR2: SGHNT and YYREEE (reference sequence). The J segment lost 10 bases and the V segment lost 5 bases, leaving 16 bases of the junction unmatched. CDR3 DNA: TGTGCCAGCAGTACCGGGACTATTCGTTTCCCGGCGCAGTATTTT. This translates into CASSTGTIRFPAQYF.